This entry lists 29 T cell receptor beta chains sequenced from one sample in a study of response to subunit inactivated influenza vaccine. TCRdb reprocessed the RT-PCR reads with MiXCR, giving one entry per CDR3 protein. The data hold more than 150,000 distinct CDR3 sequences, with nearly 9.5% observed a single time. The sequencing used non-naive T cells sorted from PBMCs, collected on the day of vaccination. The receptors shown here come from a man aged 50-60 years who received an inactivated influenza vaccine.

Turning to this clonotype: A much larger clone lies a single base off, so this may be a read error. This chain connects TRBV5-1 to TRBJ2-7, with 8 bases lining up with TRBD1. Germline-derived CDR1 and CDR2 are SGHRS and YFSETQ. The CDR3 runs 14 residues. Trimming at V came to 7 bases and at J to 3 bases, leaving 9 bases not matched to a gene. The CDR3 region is CASCHRGTDYEQYF. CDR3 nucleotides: TGCGCCAGCTGCCACAGGGGGACAGACTACGAGCAGTACTTC.

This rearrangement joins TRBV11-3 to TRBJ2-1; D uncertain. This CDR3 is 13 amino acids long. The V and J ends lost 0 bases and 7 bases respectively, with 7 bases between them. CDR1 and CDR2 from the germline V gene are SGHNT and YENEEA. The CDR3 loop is CASSLDNGNEQFF. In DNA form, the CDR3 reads TGTGCCAGCAGCTTAGATAATGGAAATGAGCAGTTCTTC.

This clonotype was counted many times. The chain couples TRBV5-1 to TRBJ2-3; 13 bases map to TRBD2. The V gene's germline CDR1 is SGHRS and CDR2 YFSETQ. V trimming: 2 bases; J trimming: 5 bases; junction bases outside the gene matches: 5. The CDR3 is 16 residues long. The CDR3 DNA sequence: TGCGCCAGCAGCTTCACTAGCGGGGGGGCCGAAGATACGCAGTATTTT. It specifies CASSFTSGGAEDTQYF.

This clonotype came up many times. As DNA, the CDR3 is TGCGCCAGCAGCAATGACGGGATCTCGGGAACTGAAGCTTTCTTT. Translation gives CASSNDGISGTEAFF. This chain links TRBV5-1 with TRBJ1-1, with D hard to call. V lost 4 bases and J 5 bases, leaving 18 bases between the germline ends. The CDR3 has 15 amino acids. Germline V gives CDR1 SGHRS, CDR2 YFSETQ.

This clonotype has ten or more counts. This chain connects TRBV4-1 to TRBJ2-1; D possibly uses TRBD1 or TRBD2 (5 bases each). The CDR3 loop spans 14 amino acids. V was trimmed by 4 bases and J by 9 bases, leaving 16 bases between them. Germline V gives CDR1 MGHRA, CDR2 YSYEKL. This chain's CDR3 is CASSLPESGGEQFF. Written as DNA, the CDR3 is TGCGCCAGCAGCCTCCCTGAAAGTGGGGGTGAGCAGTTCTTC.

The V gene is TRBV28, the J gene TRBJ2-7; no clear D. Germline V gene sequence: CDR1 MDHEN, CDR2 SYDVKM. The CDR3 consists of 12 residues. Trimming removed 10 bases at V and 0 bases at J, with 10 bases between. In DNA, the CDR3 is TGTGCCACCCTTAAGGGCTCCTACGAGCAGTACTTC. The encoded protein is CATLKGSYEQYF.

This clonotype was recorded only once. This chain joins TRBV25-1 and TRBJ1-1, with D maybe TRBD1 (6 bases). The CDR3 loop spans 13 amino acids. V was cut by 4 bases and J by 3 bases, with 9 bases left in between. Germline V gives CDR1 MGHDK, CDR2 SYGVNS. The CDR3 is CASSGGQHTEAFF. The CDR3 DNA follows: TGTGCCAGCAGTGGAGGACAGCACACTGAAGCTTTCTTT.

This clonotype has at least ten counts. The CDR3 sequence is CASSGTKQYF. CDR3 DNA: TGTGCCAGCAGTGGGACTAAGCAGTACTTC. J is TRBJ2-7 and V is TRBV7-8; 7 positions agree with TRBD2. V gave up 6 bases and J gave up 8 bases; unmatched junction bases: 1. Germline values: CDR1 SGHVS, CDR2 FQNEAQ. The CDR3 is made up of 10 amino acids.

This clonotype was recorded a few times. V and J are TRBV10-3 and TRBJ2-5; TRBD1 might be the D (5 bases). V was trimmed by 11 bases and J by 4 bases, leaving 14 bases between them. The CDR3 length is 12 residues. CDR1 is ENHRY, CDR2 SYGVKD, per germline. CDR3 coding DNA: TGTGCCGCCGCAGGGCTTGGAGAGACCCAGTACTTC. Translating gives CAAAGLGETQYF.

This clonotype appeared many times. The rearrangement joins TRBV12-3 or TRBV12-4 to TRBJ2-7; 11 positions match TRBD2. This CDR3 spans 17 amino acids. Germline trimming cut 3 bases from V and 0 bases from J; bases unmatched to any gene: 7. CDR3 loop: CASSFTGTSGSSYEQYF. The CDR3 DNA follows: TGTGCCAGCAGTTTCACCGGGACTAGCGGTAGCTCCTACGAGCAGTACTTC.

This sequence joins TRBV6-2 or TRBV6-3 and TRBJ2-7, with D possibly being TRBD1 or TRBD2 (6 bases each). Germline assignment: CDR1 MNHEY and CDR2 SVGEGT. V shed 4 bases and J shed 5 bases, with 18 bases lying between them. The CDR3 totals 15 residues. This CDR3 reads CASSSLGGGRHEQYF. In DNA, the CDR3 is TGTGCCAGCAGTTCCCTCGGTGGGGGGCGCCACGAGCAGTACTTC.

CDR3 amino acids: CAVSDSGNTIYF. The CDR3, as DNA: TGTGCCGTAAGCGACTCTGGAAACACCATATATTTT. The chain joins TRBV10-3 to TRBJ1-3; D unresolved. The CDR3 extends over 12 amino acids. The V and J ends lost 11 bases and 0 bases respectively, with 8 bases between them. Germline V gene sequence: CDR1 ENHRY, CDR2 SYGVKD.

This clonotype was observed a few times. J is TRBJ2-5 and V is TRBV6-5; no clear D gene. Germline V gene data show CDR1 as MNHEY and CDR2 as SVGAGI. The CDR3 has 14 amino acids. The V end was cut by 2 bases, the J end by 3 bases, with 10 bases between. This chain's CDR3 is CASSYDSGKETQYF. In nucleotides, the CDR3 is TGTGCCAGCAGTTACGATTCTGGAAAAGAGACCCAGTACTTC.

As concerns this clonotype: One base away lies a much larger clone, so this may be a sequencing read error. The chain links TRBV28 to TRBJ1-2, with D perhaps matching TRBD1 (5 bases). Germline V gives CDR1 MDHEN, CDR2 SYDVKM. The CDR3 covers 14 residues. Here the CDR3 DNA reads TGTGCCAGCAGTCGGACATTATCAGCTCATGGCTGCACCTTC. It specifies CASSRTLSAHGCTF.

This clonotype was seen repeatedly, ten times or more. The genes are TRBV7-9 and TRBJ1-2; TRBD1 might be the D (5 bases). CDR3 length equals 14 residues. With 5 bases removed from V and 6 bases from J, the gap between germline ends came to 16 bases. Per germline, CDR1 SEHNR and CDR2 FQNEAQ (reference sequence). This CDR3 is CASSQLTEKDGYTF. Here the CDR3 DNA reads TGTGCCAGCAGCCAACTGACAGAAAAGGATGGCTACACCTTC.

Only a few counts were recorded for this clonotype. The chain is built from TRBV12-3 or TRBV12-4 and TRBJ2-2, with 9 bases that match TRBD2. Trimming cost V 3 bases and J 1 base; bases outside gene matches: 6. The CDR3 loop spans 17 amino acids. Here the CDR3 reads CASSLRGGAQNTGELFF. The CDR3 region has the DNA TGTGCCAGCAGTTTGCGCGGGGGGGCCCAGAACACCGGGGAGCTGTTTTTT.

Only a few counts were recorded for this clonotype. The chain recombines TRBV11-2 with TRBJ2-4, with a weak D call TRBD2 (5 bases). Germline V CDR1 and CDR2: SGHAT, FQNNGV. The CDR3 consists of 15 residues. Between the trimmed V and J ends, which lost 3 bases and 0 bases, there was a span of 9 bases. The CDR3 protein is CASSFRGVAKNIQYF. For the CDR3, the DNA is TGTGCCAGCAGCTTTCGGGGAGTAGCCAAAAACATTCAGTACTTC.

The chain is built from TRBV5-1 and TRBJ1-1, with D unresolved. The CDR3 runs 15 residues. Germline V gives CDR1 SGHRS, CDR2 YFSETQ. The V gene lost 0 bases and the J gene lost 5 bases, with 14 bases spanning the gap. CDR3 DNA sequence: TGCGCCAGCAGCTTGGATCGTCCGGGTGGAACTGAAGCTTTCTTT. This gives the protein CASSLDRPGGTEAFF. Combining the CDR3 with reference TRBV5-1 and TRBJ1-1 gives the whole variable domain KAGVTQTPRYLIKTRGQQVTLSCSPISGHRSVSWYQQTPGQGLQFLFEYFSETQRNKGNFPGRFSGRQFSNSRSEMNVSTLELGDSALYLCASSLDRPGGTEAFFGQGTRLTVV.

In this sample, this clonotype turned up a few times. CDR3 sequence reads: CSATVGGLQFF. Written as DNA, the CDR3 is TGCAGTGCAACCGTGGGGGGACTGCAGTTCTTC. V usage is TRBV20-1 and J usage is TRBJ2-1; TRBD2 might be the D (6 bases). This CDR3 has 11 residues. Germline-derived CDR1 and CDR2 are DFQATT and SNEGSKA (reference sequence). V was pared by 6 bases and J by 12 bases, with 15 bases between.

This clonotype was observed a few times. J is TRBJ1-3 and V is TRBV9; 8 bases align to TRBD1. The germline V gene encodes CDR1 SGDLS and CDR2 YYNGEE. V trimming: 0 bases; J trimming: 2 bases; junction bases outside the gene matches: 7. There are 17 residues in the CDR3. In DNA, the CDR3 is TGTGCCAGCAGCGTAGCCCCCAGGGGGCACGCTGGAAACACCATATATTTT. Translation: CASSVAPRGHAGNTIYF.

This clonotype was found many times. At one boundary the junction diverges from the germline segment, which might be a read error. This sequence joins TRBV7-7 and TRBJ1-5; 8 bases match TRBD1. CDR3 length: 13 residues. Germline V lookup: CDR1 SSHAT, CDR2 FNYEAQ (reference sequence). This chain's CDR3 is CASSLDRDQPQHF. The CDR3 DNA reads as TGTGCTAGCAGCTTGGACAGGGACCAGCCCCAGCATTTT.

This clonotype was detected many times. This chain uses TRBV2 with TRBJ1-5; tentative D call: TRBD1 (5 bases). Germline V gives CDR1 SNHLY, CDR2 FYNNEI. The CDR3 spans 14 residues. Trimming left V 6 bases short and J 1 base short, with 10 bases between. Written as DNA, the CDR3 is TGTGCCAGCAGAGTGGGACTAAGCAATCAGCCCCAGCATTTT. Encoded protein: CASRVGLSNQPQHF.

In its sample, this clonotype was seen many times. Here the CDR3 reads CASSLAGLTLHF. The CDR3 region has the DNA TGTGCCAGCAGCTTAGCGGGGTTAACCCTCCACTTT. The V and J genes are TRBV7-2 and TRBJ1-6; D is undetermined. The CDR3 extends over 12 amino acids. Looked up from germline, CDR1 is SGHTA and CDR2 is FQGNSA. Trimming cost V 0 bases and J 14 bases, with 8 bases left between them. The entire variable domain, with the rest obtained from reference TRBV7-2 and TRBJ1-6, is as follows: GAGVSQSPSNKVTEKGKDVELRCDPISGHTALYWYRQSLGQGLEFLIYFQGNSAPDKSGLPSDRFSAERTGGSVSTLTIQRTQQEDSAVYLCASSLAGLTLHFGNGTRLTVT.

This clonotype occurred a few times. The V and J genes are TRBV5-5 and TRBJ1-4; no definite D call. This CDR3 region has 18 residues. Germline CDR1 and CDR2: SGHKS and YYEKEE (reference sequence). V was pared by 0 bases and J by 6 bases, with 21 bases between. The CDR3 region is CASSLELEAGRIDEKLFF. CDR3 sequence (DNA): TGTGCCAGCAGCTTGGAACTGGAGGCCGGACGGATAGATGAAAAACTGTTTTTT.

CDR3 residues: CASSLVAGDVGQPQHF. CDR3 DNA: TGTGCCAGCAGCTTAGTAGCAGGGGATGTTGGTCAGCCCCAGCATTTT. The V and J genes are TRBV7-6 and TRBJ1-5, with D maybe TRBD1 (6 bases). Trimming pared 1 base from V and 6 bases from J, leaving 16 bases between. Germline CDR1 reads SGHVS; CDR2 reads FNYEAQ. The CDR3 totals 16 residues.

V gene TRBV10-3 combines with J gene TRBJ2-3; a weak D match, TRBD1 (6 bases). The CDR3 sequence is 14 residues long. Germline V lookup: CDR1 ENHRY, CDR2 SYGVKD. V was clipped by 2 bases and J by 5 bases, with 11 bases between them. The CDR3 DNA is TGTGCCATCAGTGAGGGCAGGGGAAGAGATACGCAGTATTTT. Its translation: CAISEGRGRDTQYF.

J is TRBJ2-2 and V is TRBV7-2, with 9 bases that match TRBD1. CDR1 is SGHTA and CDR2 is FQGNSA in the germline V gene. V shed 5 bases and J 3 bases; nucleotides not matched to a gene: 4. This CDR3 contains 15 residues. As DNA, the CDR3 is TGTGCCAGCAGCCAACAGGGGGCGCACACCGGGGAGCTGTTTTTT. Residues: CASSQQGAHTGELFF.

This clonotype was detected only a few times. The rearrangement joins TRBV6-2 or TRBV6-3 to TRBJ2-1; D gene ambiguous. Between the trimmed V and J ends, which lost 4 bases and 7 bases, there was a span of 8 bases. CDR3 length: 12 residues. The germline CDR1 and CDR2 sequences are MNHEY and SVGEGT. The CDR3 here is CASSSVGNEQFF. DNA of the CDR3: TGTGCCAGCAGTTCAGTGGGTAATGAGCAGTTCTTC.

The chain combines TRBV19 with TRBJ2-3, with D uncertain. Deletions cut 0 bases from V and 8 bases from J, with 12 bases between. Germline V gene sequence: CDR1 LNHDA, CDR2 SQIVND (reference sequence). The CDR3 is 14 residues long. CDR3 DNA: TGTGCCAGTAGTATAGATCATCGGGCAGCTACGCAGTATTTT. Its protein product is CASSIDHRAATQYF.